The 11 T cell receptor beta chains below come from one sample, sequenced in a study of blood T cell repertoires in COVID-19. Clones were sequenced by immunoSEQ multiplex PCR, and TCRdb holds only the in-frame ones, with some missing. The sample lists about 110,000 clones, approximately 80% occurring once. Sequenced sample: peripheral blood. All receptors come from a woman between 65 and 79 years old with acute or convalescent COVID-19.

In DNA, the CDR3 is TGTGCCAGCGGGGGGGGAGTACTCCAGCATTTT. Translating gives CASGGGVLQHF. The chain joins TRBV2 to TRBJ1-5, with a possible D match to TRBD1 (5 bases). The CDR3 length is 11 residues. V was trimmed by 8 bases and J by 12 bases, leaving 14 bases between them. CDR1 is SNHLY, CDR2 FYNNEI, per germline.

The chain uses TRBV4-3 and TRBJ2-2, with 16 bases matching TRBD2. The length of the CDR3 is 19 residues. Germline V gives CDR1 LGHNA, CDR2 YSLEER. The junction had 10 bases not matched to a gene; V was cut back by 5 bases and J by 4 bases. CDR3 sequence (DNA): TGCGCCAGCAGCTTGGAGCCGGGACTAGCGGGGGGGCTCACCGGGGAGCTGTTTTTT. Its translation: CASSLEPGLAGGLTGELFF.

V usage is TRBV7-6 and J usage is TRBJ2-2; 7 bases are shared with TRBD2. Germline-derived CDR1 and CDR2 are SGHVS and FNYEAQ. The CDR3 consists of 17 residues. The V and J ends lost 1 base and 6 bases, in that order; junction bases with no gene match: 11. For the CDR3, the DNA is TGTGCCAGCAGCTTAGGGGAGGGTAGTCTAACCTCCGGGGAGCTGTTTTTT. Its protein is CASSLGEGSLTSGELFF.

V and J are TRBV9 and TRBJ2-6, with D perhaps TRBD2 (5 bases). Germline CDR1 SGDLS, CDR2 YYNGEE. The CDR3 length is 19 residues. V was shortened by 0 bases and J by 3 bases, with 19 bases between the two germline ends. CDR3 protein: CASSVAPAVSRGGANVLTF. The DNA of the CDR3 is TGTGCCAGCAGCGTAGCCCCCGCGGTATCTCGGGGTGGGGCCAACGTCCTGACTTTC. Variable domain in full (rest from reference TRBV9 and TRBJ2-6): DSGVTQTPKHLITATGQRVTLRCSPRSGDLSVYWYQQSLDQGLQFLIQYYNGEERAKGNILERFSAQQFPDLHSELNLSSLELGDSALYFCASSVAPAVSRGGANVLTFGAGSRLTVL.

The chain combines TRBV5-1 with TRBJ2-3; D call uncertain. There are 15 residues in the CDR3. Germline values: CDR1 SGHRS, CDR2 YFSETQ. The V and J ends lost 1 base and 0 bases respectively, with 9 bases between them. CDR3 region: CASSLLTSSTDTQYF. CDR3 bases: TGCGCCAGCAGCTTGTTGACTTCTAGCACAGATACGCAGTATTTT.

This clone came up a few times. CDR3 region: CASSLAGGRDTEAFF. CDR3 nucleotides: TGTGCCAGCAGCTTGGCCGGCGGCAGGGACACTGAAGCTTTCTTT. The chain employs TRBV5-5 and TRBJ1-1; a weak D match, TRBD1 (5 bases). The V and J ends lost 0 bases and 3 bases respectively, with 12 bases between them. Per germline, CDR1 SGHKS and CDR2 YYEKEE (reference sequence). The CDR3 runs to 15 residues.

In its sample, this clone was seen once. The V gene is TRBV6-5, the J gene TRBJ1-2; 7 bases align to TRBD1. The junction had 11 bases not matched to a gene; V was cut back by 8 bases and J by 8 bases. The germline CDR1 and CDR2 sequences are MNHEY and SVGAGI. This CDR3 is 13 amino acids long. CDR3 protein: CASQVRGYAGYTF. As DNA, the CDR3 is TGTGCCAGCCAGGTCAGGGGGTATGCGGGCTACACCTTC.

The CDR3 region has the DNA TGTGCCAGCGGGCTAGCAGGGGCTACTTCCTCTAATGAAAAACTGTTTTTT. Its translation is CASGLAGATSSNEKLFF. The chain carries TRBV5-6 and TRBJ1-4; D is possibly TRBD1 (6 bases). The CDR3 is made up of 17 amino acids. V was shortened by 7 bases and J by 3 bases, with 22 bases between the two germline ends. Germline V CDR1 and CDR2: SGHDT, YYEEEE.

CDR3 nucleotides: TGTGCCAGCAGCTTAGAACAGCCCTACGAGCAGTACTTC. Its protein product is CASSLEQPYEQYF. The chain combines TRBV7-9 with TRBJ2-7; D remains ambiguous. V was clipped by 1 base and J by 2 bases, with 6 bases between them. The V gene's germline CDR1 is SEHNR and CDR2 FQNEAQ (reference sequence). This CDR3 region has 13 residues.

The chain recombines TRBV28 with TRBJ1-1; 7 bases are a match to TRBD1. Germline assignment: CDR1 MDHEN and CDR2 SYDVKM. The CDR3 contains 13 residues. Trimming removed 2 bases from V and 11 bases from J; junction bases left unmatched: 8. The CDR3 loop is CASSLVRGRRAFF. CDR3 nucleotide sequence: TGTGCCAGCAGTTTAGTAAGGGGGCGGAGGGCTTTCTTT.

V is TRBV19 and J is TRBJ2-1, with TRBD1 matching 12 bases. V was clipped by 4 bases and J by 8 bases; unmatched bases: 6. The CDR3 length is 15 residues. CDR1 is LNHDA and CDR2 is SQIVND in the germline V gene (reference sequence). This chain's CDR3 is CASSSPGTGGYEQFF. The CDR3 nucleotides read TGTGCCAGTAGTAGCCCCGGGACAGGGGGCTATGAGCAGTTCTTC.